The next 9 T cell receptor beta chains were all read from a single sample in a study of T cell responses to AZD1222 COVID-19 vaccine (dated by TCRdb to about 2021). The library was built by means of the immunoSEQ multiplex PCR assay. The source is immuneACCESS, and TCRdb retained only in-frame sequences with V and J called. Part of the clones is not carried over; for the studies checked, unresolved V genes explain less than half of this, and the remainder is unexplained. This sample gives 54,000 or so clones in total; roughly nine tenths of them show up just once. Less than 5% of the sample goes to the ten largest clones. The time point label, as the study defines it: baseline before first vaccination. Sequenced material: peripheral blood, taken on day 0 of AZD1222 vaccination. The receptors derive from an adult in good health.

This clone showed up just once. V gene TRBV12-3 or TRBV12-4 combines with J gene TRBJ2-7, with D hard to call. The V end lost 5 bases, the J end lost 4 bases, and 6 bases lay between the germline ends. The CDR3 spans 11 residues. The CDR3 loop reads CASSPGYEQYF. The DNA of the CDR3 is TGTGCCAGCAGTCCCGGTTACGAGCAGTACTTC.

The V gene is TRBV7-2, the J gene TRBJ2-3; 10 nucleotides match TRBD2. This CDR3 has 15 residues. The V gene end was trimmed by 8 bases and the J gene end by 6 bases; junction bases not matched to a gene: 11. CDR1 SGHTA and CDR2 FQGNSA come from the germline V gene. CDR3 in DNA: TGTGCCAGCTCCTCGCTAGCGGGGGCCCCGGATACGCAGTATTTT. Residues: CASSSLAGAPDTQYF.

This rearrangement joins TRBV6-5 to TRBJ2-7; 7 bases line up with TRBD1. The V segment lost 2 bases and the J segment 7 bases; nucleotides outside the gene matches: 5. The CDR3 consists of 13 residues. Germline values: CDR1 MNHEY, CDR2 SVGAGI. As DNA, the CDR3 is TGTGCCAGCAGTTACCAAGCAGGGGGTGAGCAGTACTTC. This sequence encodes CASSYQAGGEQYF.

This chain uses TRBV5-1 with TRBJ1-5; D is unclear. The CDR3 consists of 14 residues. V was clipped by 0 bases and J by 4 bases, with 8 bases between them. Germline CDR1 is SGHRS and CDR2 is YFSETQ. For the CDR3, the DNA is TGCGCCAGCAGCTTGGGGATGGAAAATCAGCCCCAGCATTTT. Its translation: CASSLGMENQPQHF.

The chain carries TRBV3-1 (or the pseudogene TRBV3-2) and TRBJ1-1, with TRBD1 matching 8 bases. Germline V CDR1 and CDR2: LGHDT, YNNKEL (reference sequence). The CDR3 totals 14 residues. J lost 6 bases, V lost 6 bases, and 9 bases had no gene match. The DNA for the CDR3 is TGTGCCAGCAGGCTGACAGGGGAAGGGGCTGAAGCTTTCTTT. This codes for CASRLTGEGAEAFF.

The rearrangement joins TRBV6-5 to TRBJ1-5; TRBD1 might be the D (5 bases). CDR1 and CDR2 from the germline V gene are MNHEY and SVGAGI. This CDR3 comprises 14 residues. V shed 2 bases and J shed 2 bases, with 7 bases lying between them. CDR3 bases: TGTGCCAGCAGTTACGGGGGAGGCAATCAGCCCCAGCATTTT. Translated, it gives CASSYGGGNQPQHF.

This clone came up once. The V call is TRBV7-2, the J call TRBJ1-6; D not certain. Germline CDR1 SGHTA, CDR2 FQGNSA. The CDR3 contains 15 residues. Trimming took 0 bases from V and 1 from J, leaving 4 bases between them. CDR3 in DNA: TGTGCCAGCAGCTTAGCTTCATCCTATAATTCACCCCTCCACTTT. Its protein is CASSLASSYNSPLHF.

CDR3 sequence: CASSTQGSTEAFF. CDR3 bases: TGTGCCAGCAGCACTCAGGGGTCCACTGAAGCTTTCTTT. This chain links TRBV5-4 with TRBJ1-1; TRBD1 is a possible D gene (6 bases). The germline V and J ends were trimmed by 4 bases and 4 bases, with 11 bases remaining between them. The CDR3 is 13 amino acids. CDR1 SGHNT and CDR2 YYREEE come from the germline V gene (reference sequence).

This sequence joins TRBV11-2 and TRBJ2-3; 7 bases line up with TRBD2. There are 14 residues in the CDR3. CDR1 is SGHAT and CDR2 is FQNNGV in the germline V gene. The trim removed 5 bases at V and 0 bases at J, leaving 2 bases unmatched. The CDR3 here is CASSSGTSTDTQYF. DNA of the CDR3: TGTGCCAGCAGCAGCGGGACTAGCACAGATACGCAGTATTTT.